The 10 T cell receptor beta chains reported below all come from one sample, sequenced in a study of blood T cell repertoires in COVID-19. The table came from immunoSEQ multiplex PCR; TCRdb's copy has only in-frame clones and leaves some out. The sample holds tens of thousands of clones; over 75% are singletons and the top ten take roughly 7.1%. What was sequenced was peripheral blood. These receptors came from a human donor with acute or convalescent COVID-19. The donor label of this sample is uncertain.

The chain links TRBV28 to TRBJ2-3, with TRBD1 as a possible D gene (5 bases). The ends were cut back, 2 bases at V and 3 bases at J, with 12 bases in the middle. Per germline, CDR1 MDHEN and CDR2 SYDVKM. The CDR3 sequence is 15 residues long. The CDR3 bases are TGTGCCAGCAGTTTACCAGGGTATGGTACAGATACGCAGTATTTT. This gives the protein CASSLPGYGTDTQYF.

The chain recombines TRBV9 with TRBJ1-6, with 9 nucleotides matching TRBD1. Trimming at V came to 3 bases and at J to 7 bases, leaving 11 bases not matched to a gene. This CDR3 contains 17 residues. Germline V gene sequence: CDR1 SGDLS, CDR2 YYNGEE. For the CDR3, the DNA is TGTGCCAGCAGCGCAGCCGGTGGGACAGGGAAAAATTCACCCCTCCACTTT. This sequence encodes CASSAAGGTGKNSPLHF.

Only a few counts were recorded for this clone. The rearrangement links TRBV19 to TRBJ2-7; 8 bases map to TRBD1. The length of the CDR3 is 14 residues. J gave up 5 bases and V 5 bases, and 8 bases lay outside the gene matches. Germline lookup yields CDR1 LNHDA and CDR2 SQIVND (reference sequence). This CDR3 reads CASSLRTGSHEQYF. For the CDR3, the DNA is TGTGCCAGTAGTCTGCGGACAGGGTCCCACGAGCAGTACTTC.

This chain uses TRBV4-1 with TRBJ1-2; maybe TRBD1 (6 bases). The CDR3 is 15 amino acids. Germline CDR1 MGHRA, CDR2 YSYEKL. V lost 3 bases to trimming and J lost 4 bases, with 15 bases between them. The CDR3 DNA reads TGCGCCAGCAGCCATACCCCGGACAGCGGCTATGGCTACACCTTC. Its protein product is CASSHTPDSGYGYTF.

The chain couples TRBV4-1 to TRBJ1-5; 7 nucleotides match TRBD1. The CDR3 runs to 19 residues. V trimming: 0 bases; J trimming: 3 bases; junction bases outside the gene matches: 14. Germline V gene lookup returns CDR1 MGHRA and CDR2 YSYEKL. This CDR3 reads CASSQDRGGEDRNNQPQHF. The DNA of the CDR3 is TGCGCCAGCAGCCAAGATCGGGGAGGCGAGGACAGGAACAATCAGCCCCAGCATTTT.

This chain connects TRBV20-1 to TRBJ2-2; 7 bases are a match to TRBD1. The CDR3 length is 14 residues. CDR1 is DFQATT, CDR2 SNEGSKA, per germline (reference sequence). V gave up 3 bases and J gave up 5 bases; unmatched junction bases: 6. The CDR3 DNA reads as TGCAGTGCTAGTCGACAGGGCCGAACCGGGGAGCTGTTTTTT. Its translation: CSASRQGRTGELFF.

This chain uses TRBV2 with TRBJ1-6; TRBD1 matches at 7 bases. J gave up 9 bases and V 11 bases, and 10 bases lay outside the gene matches. This CDR3 comprises 13 residues. The germline V gene encodes CDR1 SNHLY and CDR2 FYNNEI. The DNA for the CDR3 is TGTGCCGGCCACAGGGGAGAGGGTTCACCCCTCCACTTT. This codes for CAGHRGEGSPLHF. Drawing the rest from reference TRBV2 and TRBJ1-6, the complete variable domain is EPEVTQTPSHQVTQMGQEVILRCVPISNHLYFYWYRQILGQKVEFLVSFYNNEISEKSEIFDDQFSVERPDGSNFTLKIRSTKLEDSAMYFCAGHRGEGSPLHFGNGTRLTVT.

The gene calls are TRBV5-1 and TRBJ1-3; 8 positions match TRBD1. The CDR3 runs to 16 residues. The V segment lost 3 bases and the J segment 4 bases; nucleotides outside the gene matches: 9. Germline CDR1 reads SGHRS; CDR2 reads YFSETQ. The CDR3 region has the DNA TGCGCCAGCAGCTCCTCTGCAGGGGGCTCGGGAAACACCATATATTTT. Translating it yields CASSSSAGGSGNTIYF.

The chain is built from TRBV7-3 and TRBJ2-5, with 12 bases lining up with TRBD2. V was pared by 3 bases and J by 5 bases, with 7 bases of the junction left unmatched. The germline V gene has CDR1 SGHTA and CDR2 FQGTGA. This CDR3 is built from 16 residues. CDR3 nucleotides: TGTGCCAGCAGCTTTTCTAGCGGGGGGGCCCGGGAGACCCAGTACTTC. Amino acids: CASSFSSGGARETQYF.

Here the CDR3 DNA reads TGTGCCAGCAGTGAGGGACAGCAAGAGACCCAGTACTTC. Amino acid sequence: CASSEGQQETQYF. This sequence joins TRBV6-1 and TRBJ2-5, with 7 bases lining up with TRBD1. The J segment lost 2 bases and the V segment lost 3 bases, leaving 0 bases of the junction unmatched. CDR3 length: 13 amino acids. Germline loops: CDR1 MNHNS, CDR2 SASEGT.